This T cell receptor beta chain is drawn from a study of T cell repertoires in cytomegalovirus infection. Study details: CMV infection together with matching HLA type was indicated by public TCR beta signatures.

General study points: The study found HLA-C-restricted CMV-specific TCR beta clonotypes dominating the ex vivo response.

The CDR3 consists of 15 residues. CDR1 is LGHNT, CDR2 FRNRAP, per germline. A note on this clonotype: Its antigen is undetermined. Its ends do not fully match the called genes, so a read error is possible.

TCRdb analysed the reads with MiXCR anew, one entry per CDR3 protein. This sample carries 680,000 or so distinct CDR3 sequences, roughly a third of them seen once, and the ten largest clones take under 3%. What was sequenced was PBMCs. The chain combines TRBV12-5 with TRBJ1-2; no reliable D call. The receptor comes from a human donor in good health (CMV status not recorded). Some clones in this sample may be carry-over from other donors' samples. The CDR3 sequence: CASCLDTRAIYGYTF. CDR3 in DNA: TGTGCTAGTTGTTTAGACACAAGGGCCATCTATGGCTACACCTTC.